This TCR beta chain appears in the sequencing data of a study of OX40 agonist ivuxolimab in advanced cancers. Study context: Partial responses occurred in three patients (one hepatocellular carcinoma, two cutaneous melanoma).

The cohort excluded patients with autoimmune disease history or systemic immunosuppression. Using immunoSEQ multiplex PCR, the repertoire was profiled, and TCRdb retains in-frame clones only, with some absent. The table shows 55,000 to 65,000 clones, with 70% to 90% occurring only once. Findings of the study overall: In the 0.1 to 3.0 mg/kg range, CD4+ and CD8+ blood T cells had expanded clonally by week 6.

Concerning this clone itself: What it recognizes is unknown.

Trimming removed 1 base from V and 5 bases from J; junction bases left unmatched: 21. Germline lookup yields CDR1 SGDLS and CDR2 YYNGEE. The CDR3 is made up of 20 amino acids. The receptor was derived from an adult with an advanced solid tumor such as melanoma, head and neck, liver or kidney cancer. The sample consisted of CD4+ or CD8+ T cells sorted from blood, taken in a trial of the OX40 agonist ivuxolimab. This chain connects TRBV9 to TRBJ2-5, with 9 bases aligning to TRBD1. In nucleotides, the CDR3 is TGTGCCAGCAGCGTAACGATCAGGATGACGGGACAGGGTGGTCAGGAGACCCAGTACTTC. Encoded protein: CASSVTIRMTGQGGQETQYF. The full variable domain, in which reference TRBV9 and TRBJ2-5 provide the parts outside the CDR3, is DSGVTQTPKHLITATGQRVTLRCSPRSGDLSVYWYQQSLDQGLQFLIQYYNGEERAKGNILERFSAQQFPDLHSELNLSSLELGDSALYFCASSVTIRMTGQGGQETQYFGPGTRLLVL.